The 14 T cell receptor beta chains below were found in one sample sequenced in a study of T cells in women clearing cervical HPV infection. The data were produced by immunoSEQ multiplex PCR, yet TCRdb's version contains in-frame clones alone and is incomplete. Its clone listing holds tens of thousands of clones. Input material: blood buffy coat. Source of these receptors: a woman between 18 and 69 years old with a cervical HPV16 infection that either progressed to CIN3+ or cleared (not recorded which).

Incomplete CDR3 DNA: TGTGCCAGCAGCTCGGGACACAGCTCCTACGAG. This translates into CASSSGHSSYE. The complete CDR3 reads CASSSGHSSYEQYF. The genes are TRBV11-3 and TRBJ2-7, with D possibly matching TRBD1 (6 bases). Sequencing ends 3 residues short of the CDR3 end; the germline J gene provides the rest. Germline V gene lookup returns CDR1 SGHNT and CDR2 YENEEA. CDR3 size: 14 residues. The V end lost 4 bases, the J end lost 0 bases, and 10 bases lay between the germline ends.

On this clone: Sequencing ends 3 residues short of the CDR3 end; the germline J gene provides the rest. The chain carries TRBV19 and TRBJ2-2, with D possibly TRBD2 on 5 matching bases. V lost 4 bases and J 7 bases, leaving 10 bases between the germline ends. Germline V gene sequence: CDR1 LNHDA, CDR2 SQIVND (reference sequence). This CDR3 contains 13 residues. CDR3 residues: CASSTGMVGELFF. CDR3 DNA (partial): TGTGCCAGTAGTACGGGGATGGTCGGGGAG.

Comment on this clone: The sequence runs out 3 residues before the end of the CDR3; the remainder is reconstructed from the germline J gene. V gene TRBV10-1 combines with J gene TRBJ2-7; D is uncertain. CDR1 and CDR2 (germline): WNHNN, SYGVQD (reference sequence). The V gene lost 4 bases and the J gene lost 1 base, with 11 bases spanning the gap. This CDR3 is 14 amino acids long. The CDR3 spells CASSALKSSYEQYF. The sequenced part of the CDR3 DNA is TGCGCCAGCAGTGCACTGAAAAGTTCCTACGAG.

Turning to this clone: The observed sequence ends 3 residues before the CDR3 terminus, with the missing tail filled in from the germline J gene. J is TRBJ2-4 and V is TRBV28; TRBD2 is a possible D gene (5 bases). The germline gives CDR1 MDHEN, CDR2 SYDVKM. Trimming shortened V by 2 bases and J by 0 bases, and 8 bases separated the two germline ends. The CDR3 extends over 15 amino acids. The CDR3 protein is CASSLAGLAKNIQYF. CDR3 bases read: TGTGCCAGCAGTTTAGCGGGTTTAGCCAAAAACATT.

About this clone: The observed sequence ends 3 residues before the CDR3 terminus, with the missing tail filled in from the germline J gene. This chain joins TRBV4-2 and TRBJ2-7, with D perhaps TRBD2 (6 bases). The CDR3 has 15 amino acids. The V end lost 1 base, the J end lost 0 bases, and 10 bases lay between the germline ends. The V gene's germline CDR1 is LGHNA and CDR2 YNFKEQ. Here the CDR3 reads CASSQGLVGSYEQYF. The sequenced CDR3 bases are TGTGCCAGCAGCCAAGGACTAGTGGGCTCCTACGAG.

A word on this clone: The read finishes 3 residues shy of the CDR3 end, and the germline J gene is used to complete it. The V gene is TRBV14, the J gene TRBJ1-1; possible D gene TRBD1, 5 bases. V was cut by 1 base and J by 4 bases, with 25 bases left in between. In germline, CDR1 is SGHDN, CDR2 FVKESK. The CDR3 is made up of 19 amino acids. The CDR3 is CASSQGSGRDPLGGTEAFF. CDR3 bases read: TGTGCCAGCAGCCAAGGTTCCGGCAGGGATCCCTTGGGAGGCACTGAA.

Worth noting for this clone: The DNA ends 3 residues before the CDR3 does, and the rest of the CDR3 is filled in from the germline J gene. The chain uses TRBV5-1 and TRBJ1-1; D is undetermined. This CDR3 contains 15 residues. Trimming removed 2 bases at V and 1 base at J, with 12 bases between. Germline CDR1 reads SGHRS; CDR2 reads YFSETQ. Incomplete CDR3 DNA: TGCGCCAGCAGCTTTTTAGGGTGGAAGAACACTGAA. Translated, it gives CASSFLGWKNTE. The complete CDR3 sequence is CASSFLGWKNTEAFF.

The covered CDR3 bases are TGTGCCAGCTCACCGCGACCTGCCGGGACACACGAG. The encoded protein is CASSPRPAGTHE. The full CDR3 is CASSPRPAGTHEQYF. The chain combines TRBV18 with TRBJ2-7; D is possibly TRBD1 (6 bases). The read ends 3 residues shy of where the CDR3 ends; the end is completed using the germline J gene. Deletions cut 3 bases from V and 5 bases from J, with 17 bases between. The CDR3 extends over 15 amino acids. Looked up from germline, CDR1 is KGHSH and CDR2 is LQKENI.

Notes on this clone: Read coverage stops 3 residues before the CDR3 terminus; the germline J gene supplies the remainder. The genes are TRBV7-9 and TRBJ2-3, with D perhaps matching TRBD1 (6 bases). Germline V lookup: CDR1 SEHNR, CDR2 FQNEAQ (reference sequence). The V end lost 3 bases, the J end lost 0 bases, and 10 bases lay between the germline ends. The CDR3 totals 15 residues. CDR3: CASSFAGGSTDTQYF. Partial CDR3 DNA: TGTGCCAGCAGCTTTGCTGGGGGCAGCACAGATACG.

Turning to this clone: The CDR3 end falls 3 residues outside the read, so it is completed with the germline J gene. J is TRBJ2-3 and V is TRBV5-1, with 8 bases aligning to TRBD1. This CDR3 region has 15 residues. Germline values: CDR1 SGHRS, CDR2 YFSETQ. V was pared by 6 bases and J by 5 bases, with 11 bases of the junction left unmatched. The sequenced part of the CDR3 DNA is TGCGCCAGCAAAAAGCAACAGGGGGAAGGAGATACG. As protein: CASKKQQGEGDT. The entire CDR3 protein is CASKKQQGEGDTQYF.

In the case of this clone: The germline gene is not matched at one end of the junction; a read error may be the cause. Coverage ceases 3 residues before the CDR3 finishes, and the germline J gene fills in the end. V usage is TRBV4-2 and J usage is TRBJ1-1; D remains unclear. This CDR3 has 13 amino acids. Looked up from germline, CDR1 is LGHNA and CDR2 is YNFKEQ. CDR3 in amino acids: CASSQDIRTEAFF. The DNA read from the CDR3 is TGCGCCAGCAGCCAAGATATCAGGACTGAA.

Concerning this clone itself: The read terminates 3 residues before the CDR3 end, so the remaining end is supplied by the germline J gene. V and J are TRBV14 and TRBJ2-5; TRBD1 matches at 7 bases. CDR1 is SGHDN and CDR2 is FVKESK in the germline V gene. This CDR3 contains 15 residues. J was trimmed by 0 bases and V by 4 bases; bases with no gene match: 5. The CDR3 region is CASSPRGGHQETQYF. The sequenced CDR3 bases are TGTGCCAGCAGCCCACGAGGGGGCCACCAAGAGACC.

CDR3 region: CASSLDTSGSSAKNIQYF. The sequenced CDR3 bases are TGCGCCAGCAGCTTGGACACTAGCGGGAGTAGTGCCAAAAACATT. The chain employs TRBV5-1 and TRBJ2-4; 11 nucleotides agree with TRBD2. The CDR3 end lies 3 residues beyond the end of the read and is filled in from the germline J gene. This CDR3 contains 18 residues. Germline V gives CDR1 SGHRS, CDR2 YFSETQ. With 0 bases clipped from V and 1 base from J, the junction kept 6 bases outside the gene matches.

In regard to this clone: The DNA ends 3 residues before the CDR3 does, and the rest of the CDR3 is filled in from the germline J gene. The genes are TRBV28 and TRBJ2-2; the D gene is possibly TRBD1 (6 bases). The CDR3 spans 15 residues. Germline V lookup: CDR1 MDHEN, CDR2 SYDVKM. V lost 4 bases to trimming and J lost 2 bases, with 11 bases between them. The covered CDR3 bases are TGTGCCAGCAGTTCGGGGACATATAACACCGGGGAG. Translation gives CASSSGTYNTGE. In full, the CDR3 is CASSSGTYNTGELFF.